This entry lists 24 T cell receptor beta chains sequenced from one sample in a study of neoadjuvant anti-PD-1 for oral cavity cancer. Measured with immunoSEQ multiplex PCR; TCRdb has only the in-frame clones, and not every one. The sample lists approximately 23,000 clones; around 43% were seen once. Time point indicated: after neoadjuvant nivolumab, at surgical resection. The sample here was tumor tissue, taken after nivolumab (anti-PD-1) treatment. The source of these receptors is a person aged 35 to 85 with oral cavity squamous cell carcinoma.

This rearrangement joins TRBV5-1 to TRBJ2-1; D not resolved. V dropped 0 bases and J dropped 2 bases, with 9 bases sitting between them. Germline V gene data show CDR1 as SGHRS and CDR2 as YFSETQ. This CDR3 is 15 amino acids long. The CDR3 region has the DNA TGCGCCAGCAGCTTGGAACGGGTGGCCTACAATGAGCAGTTCTTC. This encodes CASSLERVAYNEQFF. The whole variable domain, remainder taken from reference TRBV5-1 and TRBJ2-1, is KAGVTQTPRYLIKTRGQQVTLSCSPISGHRSVSWYQQTPGQGLQFLFEYFSETQRNKGNFPGRFSGRQFSNSRSEMNVSTLELGDSALYLCASSLERVAYNEQFFGPGTRLTVL.

V usage is TRBV5-1 and J usage is TRBJ1-4; D remains ambiguous. V lost 5 bases, J lost 5 bases, and 13 bases lay in between. There are 14 residues in the CDR3. Germline CDR1 reads SGHRS; CDR2 reads YFSETQ. The CDR3: CASSSTSQNEKLFF. DNA of the CDR3: TGCGCCAGCAGTTCGACGTCCCAGAATGAAAAACTGTTTTTT.

The rearrangement uses TRBV5-4 and TRBJ2-7, with 7 bases fitting TRBD2. V was pared by 2 bases and J by 2 bases, with 7 bases of the junction left unmatched. The CDR3 runs to 15 residues. Germline CDR1 is SGHNT and CDR2 is YYREEE (reference sequence). CDR3 residues: CASSFERGITYEQYF. The CDR3 DNA follows: TGTGCCAGCAGCTTCGAGCGGGGAATCACCTACGAGCAGTACTTC.

This clone was seen a few times. The rearrangement uses TRBV18 and TRBJ2-3; perhaps TRBD1 as D (6 bases). The length of the CDR3 is 15 residues. Between the trimmed V and J ends, which lost 3 bases and 2 bases, there was a span of 12 bases. Germline CDR1 and CDR2: KGHSH and LQKENI. In nucleotides, the CDR3 is TGTGCCAGCTCACCGTCCCAGGGACACACAGATACGCAGTATTTT. It specifies CASSPSQGHTDTQYF.

This clone showed up just once. The V call is TRBV19, the J call TRBJ1-1, with 8 bases lining up with TRBD1. CDR1 is LNHDA and CDR2 is SQIVND in the germline V gene (reference sequence). The CDR3 sequence is 16 residues long. Trimming removed 3 bases from V and 5 bases from J; junction bases left unmatched: 11. CDR3 loop: CASSIFRDRRDTEAFF. The CDR3 nucleotides are TGTGCCAGTAGTATTTTCCGGGACAGGAGGGATACTGAAGCTTTCTTT.

This clone was seen more than once but under ten times. V and J are TRBV6-1 and TRBJ2-3; 7 bases are a match to TRBD2. Trimming took 6 bases from V and 8 from J; bases not matched to a gene: 11. Germline CDR1 is MNHNS and CDR2 is SASEGT. The CDR3 spans 14 residues. The CDR3 DNA follows: TGTGCCAGCAGACCTCCCGGCGGGAGAAGTACGCAGTATTTT. Its translation: CASRPPGGRSTQYF.

The chain links TRBV4-3 to TRBJ1-2; D gene ambiguous. The V gene's germline CDR1 is LGHNA and CDR2 YSLEER. CDR3 length equals 14 residues. V lost 5 bases and J lost 3, with 13 bases in between. The CDR3 reads CASSKAREDYGYTF. DNA for the CDR3: TGCGCCAGCAGCAAAGCTAGGGAAGACTATGGCTACACCTTC.

This clone is medium-sized within its sample. This chain joins TRBV5-1 and TRBJ2-7, with TRBD1 matching 8 bases. V dropped 0 bases and J dropped 1; count of bases not matched to a gene: 3. CDR3 size: 15 residues. In germline, CDR1 is SGHRS, CDR2 YFSETQ. CDR3 coding DNA: TGCGCCAGCAGCTTGGGAGGGACAGGATCCTACGAGCAGTACTTC. This encodes CASSLGGTGSYEQYF.

The chain is built from TRBV19 and TRBJ1-1; D is unresolved. Germline loops: CDR1 LNHDA, CDR2 SQIVND (reference sequence). V lost 3 bases and J 1 base, leaving 6 bases between the germline ends. The CDR3 length is 13 residues. For the CDR3, the DNA is TGTGCCAGTAGTATTGGCAGGAACACTGAAGCTTTCTTT. It yields the protein CASSIGRNTEAFF.

The chain employs TRBV7-9 and TRBJ1-5, with 8 bases fitting TRBD1. Germline V gives CDR1 SEHNR, CDR2 FQNEAQ (reference sequence). V gave up 2 bases and J gave up 0 bases; unmatched junction bases: 3. The CDR3 runs 16 residues. CDR3 nucleotides: TGTGCCAGCAGCTTACTACAGGGGGATAGCAATCAGCCCCAGCATTTT. Translated: CASSLLQGDSNQPQHF.

This clone was observed a handful of times. The rearrangement links TRBV4-3 to TRBJ1-2; tentatively, D is TRBD1 (5 bases). V was pared by 1 base and J by 4 bases, with 13 bases between. Germline V gene data show CDR1 as LGHNA and CDR2 as YSLEER. CDR3 length: 15 amino acids. The CDR3 DNA reads TGCGCCAGCAGCCAAGTAGGCAGGGCCCTCTATGGCTACACCTTC. Translating it yields CASSQVGRALYGYTF.

This chain connects TRBV5-5 to TRBJ1-2; unclear D gene. V was shortened by 0 bases and J by 4 bases, with 10 bases between the two germline ends. The CDR3 is made up of 14 amino acids. Per the germline V gene, CDR1 is SGHKS and CDR2 is YYEKEE (reference sequence). In DNA form, the CDR3 reads TGTGCCAGCAGCTTGGAAGGGTTAGGCTATGGCTACACCTTC. Amino acids: CASSLEGLGYGYTF.

Concerning this clone: The germline gene is not matched at one end of the junction; a read error may be the cause. The J gene is TRBJ2-4, the V gene TRBV15; the D is unclear. In germline, CDR1 is LNHNV, CDR2 YYDKDF (reference sequence). The CDR3 is made up of 13 amino acids. CDR3 sequence reads: CATTGPSKNIQYF. DNA of the CDR3: TGTGCGACCACCGGTCCCTCCAAAAACATTCAGTACTTC.

The chain recombines TRBV5-1 with TRBJ2-1, with D hard to call. V dropped 4 bases and J dropped 7 bases, with 9 bases sitting between them. CDR3 size: 12 residues. Germline V gene sequence: CDR1 SGHRS, CDR2 YFSETQ. The CDR3 here is CASSQTWNEQFF. CDR3 DNA sequence: TGCGCCAGCAGCCAGACCTGGAATGAGCAGTTCTTC. The full variable domain, in which reference TRBV5-1 and TRBJ2-1 provide the parts outside the CDR3, is KAGVTQTPRYLIKTRGQQVTLSCSPISGHRSVSWYQQTPGQGLQFLFEYFSETQRNKGNFPGRFSGRQFSNSRSEMNVSTLELGDSALYLCASSQTWNEQFFGPGTRLTVL.

This clone appeared once. J is TRBJ2-7 and V is TRBV6-1; no reliable D call. The V gene lost 0 bases and the J gene lost 12 bases, with 21 bases spanning the gap. The CDR3 contains 15 residues. Germline CDR1 is MNHNS and CDR2 is SASEGT. CDR3 DNA: TGTGCCAGCAGTGAAGCCCTGGACGGCGAAGATCTGCGGTACTTC. This gives the protein CASSEALDGEDLRYF.

This chain links TRBV6-5 with TRBJ2-7; D tentatively fits TRBD1 or TRBD2 (5 bases each). Germline assignment: CDR1 MNHEY and CDR2 SVGAGI. The CDR3 sequence is 14 residues long. Between the trimmed V and J ends, which lost 6 bases and 2 bases, there was a span of 14 bases. The CDR3 loop is CASRPGDRTYEQYF. The CDR3 DNA reads TGTGCCAGCAGACCCGGGGACCGAACCTACGAGCAGTACTTC.

This clone was counted a single time. This sequence joins TRBV14 and TRBJ2-7; 7 bases align to TRBD1. Trimming removed 1 base from V and 5 bases from J; junction bases left unmatched: 8. The germline CDR1 and CDR2 sequences are SGHDN and FVKESK. This CDR3 comprises 15 residues. The CDR3: CASSQGRWQGDEQYF. Here the CDR3 DNA reads TGTGCCAGCAGCCAAGGCCGGTGGCAGGGGGACGAGCAGTACTTC.

This clone occurred a few times. V is TRBV4-1 and J is TRBJ2-3; D is perhaps TRBD1 (6 bases). CDR3 length equals 18 residues. Trimming pared 0 bases from V and 4 bases from J, leaving 20 bases between. Germline values: CDR1 MGHRA, CDR2 YSYEKL. CDR3: CASSQEGAATGFSDTQYF. CDR3 nucleotide sequence: TGCGCCAGCAGCCAAGAAGGGGCTGCGACAGGTTTTTCAGATACGCAGTATTTT.

The V gene is TRBV6-1, the J gene TRBJ1-1; no reliable D call. The V end was cut by 8 bases, the J end by 3 bases, with 16 bases between. Looked up from germline, CDR1 is MNHNS and CDR2 is SASEGT. The CDR3 extends over 14 amino acids. This chain's CDR3 is CASFSQGRYTEAFF. CDR3 in DNA: TGTGCCAGCTTCTCCCAAGGCAGATACACTGAAGCTTTCTTT.

This clone is deemed medium-sized. CDR3 in amino acids: CASSDSEGTDTQYF. CDR3 DNA: TGTGCCAGCAGTGACTCGGAGGGCACAGATACGCAGTATTTT. The chain is built from TRBV6-4 and TRBJ2-3; TRBD2 might be the D (5 bases). CDR1 is MRHNA and CDR2 is SNTAGT in the germline V gene. The CDR3 is made up of 14 amino acids. Trimming removed 0 bases from V and 1 base from J, with 5 bases in between.

Only a few counts were recorded for this clone. J is TRBJ2-3 and V is TRBV10-1; 10 nucleotides align to TRBD1. The CDR3 loop spans 18 amino acids. Germline CDR1 and CDR2: WNHNN and SYGVQD (reference sequence). V lost 4 bases, J lost 3 bases, and 13 bases stayed unmatched. DNA for the CDR3: TGCGCCAGCAGTGCCACCGGGACAGGGGTTATCGGGACAGATACGCAGTATTTT. Its protein product is CASSATGTGVIGTDTQYF.

This clone was detected a few times. This sequence joins TRBV11-2 and TRBJ2-1; D is ambiguous. The CDR3 is 11 amino acids. Trimming took 2 bases from V and 8 from J, leaving 4 bases between them. Germline assignment: CDR1 SGHAT and CDR2 FQNNGV. The CDR3 region has the DNA TGTGCCAGCAGCTTAAGCCATGAGCAGTTCTTC. Encoded protein: CASSLSHEQFF.

The V and J genes are TRBV5-5 and TRBJ1-5; the D gene is possibly TRBD1 (6 bases). V shed 3 bases and J shed 4 bases, with 14 bases lying between them. The CDR3 length is 15 residues. CDR1 and CDR2 (germline): SGHKS, YYEKEE (reference sequence). CDR3: CASSWSRDTNQPQHF. The CDR3 nucleotides are TGTGCCAGCAGCTGGAGCCGGGACACTAATCAGCCCCAGCATTTT.

This clone was observed a handful of times. This chain links TRBV30 with TRBJ2-1, with D perhaps TRBD1 or TRBD2 (5 bases each). The V gene lost 1 base and the J gene lost 2 bases, with 9 bases spanning the gap. Germline-derived CDR1 and CDR2 are GTSNPN and SVGIG (reference sequence). This CDR3 region has 14 residues. The CDR3 nucleotides read TGTGCCTGGAGTGGGGGGTACGCCTACAATGAGCAGTTCTTC. This codes for CAWSGGYAYNEQFF.